What follows are 13 T cell receptor beta chains derived from one specimen sequenced in a study of preoperative IRX-2 immunotherapy in early breast cancer (dated by TCRdb to between 2018 and 2021). Taken with the paper, the label for treatment or condition translates to: preoperative locoregional IRX-2 cytokine immunotherapy. Libraries were made using the immunoSEQ multiplex PCR assay. Entries here come from immuneACCESS through TCRdb and include only in-frame sequences with V and J called. Some clones fail to appear in such tables; in the studies checked, an unresolved V gene covers under half of the shortfall, and the cause of the remainder is unknown. The sample table holds 20,000 to 30,000 clones, of which roughly 74% were seen once. About 2.4% of the sample goes to the ten largest clones. This sample comprised lymph node tissue, obtained before IRX-2 immunotherapy. The receptors were gathered from a human donor with breast cancer.

In its sample, this clone is medium-sized. This chain connects TRBV11-3 to TRBJ1-1; D remains ambiguous. There are 16 residues in the CDR3. V was shortened by 3 bases and J by 5 bases, with 19 bases between the two germline ends. Germline V CDR1 and CDR2: SGHNT, YENEEA. The CDR3 sequence: CASSFVAGILRTEAFF. CDR3 nucleotide sequence: TGTGCCAGCAGCTTTGTGGCAGGAATCCTGAGGACTGAAGCTTTCTTT.

The chain carries TRBV11-3 and TRBJ2-1; 12 bases match TRBD2. The V and J ends lost 5 bases and 3 bases, in that order; junction bases with no gene match: 5. Germline V gene sequence: CDR1 SGHNT, CDR2 YENEEA. This CDR3 is 16 amino acids long. CDR3 DNA sequence: TGTGCCAGCAGCACTCAGACTAGCGGGGGCTACAATGAGCAGTTCTTC. This gives the protein CASSTQTSGGYNEQFF.

This clone came up once. This chain uses TRBV5-1 with TRBJ1-1; no firm D call. The CDR3 extends over 14 amino acids. Trimming cost V 4 bases and J 5 bases, with 15 bases left between them. Germline assignment: CDR1 SGHRS and CDR2 YFSETQ. The CDR3: CASSVTEVGTEAFF. DNA for the CDR3: TGCGCCAGCAGCGTTACAGAGGTCGGTACTGAAGCTTTCTTT.

The rearrangement uses TRBV11-3 and TRBJ2-3, with 12 nucleotides matching TRBD2. This CDR3 is 16 amino acids long. V shed 1 base, J shed 8 bases, and the junction held 7 bases outside the gene matches. Per the germline V gene, CDR1 is SGHNT and CDR2 is YENEEA. CDR3 in DNA: TGTGCCAGCAGCTTAGGGGCTAGCGGGGGGGCCGGTACGCAGTATTTT. Translating gives CASSLGASGGAGTQYF.

The J gene is TRBJ1-6, the V gene TRBV7-1, with no clear D. TRBV7-1 is treated as an ORF (open reading frame) with a function not yet certain. V was shortened by 7 bases and J by 10 bases, with 14 bases between the two germline ends. This CDR3 is 13 amino acids long. The CDR3 nucleotides read TGTGCCAGCATCCCCCTAGTGTGGTCACCCCTCCACTTT. Translated: CASIPLVWSPLHF.

The chain couples TRBV6-8 to TRBJ1-2; D may be TRBD1 (5 bases). The germline V and J ends were trimmed by 10 bases and 6 bases, with 21 bases remaining between them. CDR1 is MNHGY, CDR2 SAAAGT, per germline. The CDR3 sequence is 14 residues long. CDR3 coding DNA: TGTGCCACCCCCCCGGCGGGGGAAGGAAATGGCTACACCTTC. Translating it yields CATPPAGEGNGYTF.

This clone was picked up one time. The chain employs TRBV11-3 and TRBJ2-1; 8 nucleotides align to TRBD1. This CDR3 spans 15 amino acids. Unmatched junction bases numbered 2, after V lost 4 bases and J lost 0 bases. CDR1 and CDR2 from the germline V gene are SGHNT and YENEEA. CDR3 bases: TGTGCCAGCAGCTCCGACAGGGGCTCCTACAATGAGCAGTTCTTC. Translated: CASSSDRGSYNEQFF.

This clone was seen only a few times. V gene TRBV11-3 combines with J gene TRBJ1-3, with unresolved D. Trimming took 0 bases from V and 1 from J, leaving 7 bases between them. Germline V CDR1 and CDR2: SGHNT, YENEEA. The CDR3 consists of 15 residues. CDR3 amino acids: CASSLELSSGNTIYF. The CDR3 DNA reads TGTGCCAGCAGCTTAGAGCTCTCTTCTGGAAACACCATATATTTT.

The chain is built from TRBV18 and TRBJ2-7, with 9 bases identical to TRBD2. V was pared by 0 bases and J by 6 bases, with 3 bases of the junction left unmatched. Germline CDR1 is KGHSH and CDR2 is LQKENI. This CDR3 region has 14 residues. The chain's CDR3 is CASSPPTSGFEQYF. The CDR3 DNA follows: TGTGCCAGCTCACCACCAACTAGCGGGTTCGAGCAGTACTTC.

This sequence joins TRBV6-8 and TRBJ1-2; 9 bases agree with TRBD1. V lost 6 bases to trimming and J lost 10 bases; unmatched junction nucleotides: 6. The CDR3 has 12 residues. Germline V lookup: CDR1 MNHGY, CDR2 SAAAGT. This chain's CDR3 is CASRINRGLYTF. For the CDR3, the DNA is TGTGCCAGCAGGATAAACAGGGGGCTCTACACCTTC.

The rearrangement uses TRBV9 and TRBJ1-1, with 7 bases identical to TRBD1. This CDR3 has 14 amino acids. Germline V gene data show CDR1 as SGDLS and CDR2 as YYNGEE. V shed 2 bases and J 6 bases; nucleotides not matched to a gene: 7. The CDR3 sequence: CASSVDRVSAEAFF. The CDR3 region has the DNA TGTGCCAGCAGCGTTGACAGGGTATCGGCTGAAGCTTTCTTT.

The rearrangement links TRBV15 to TRBJ2-5; either TRBD1 or TRBD2 may supply D (6 bases each). Germline CDR1 reads LNHNV; CDR2 reads YYDKDF (reference sequence). V lost 1 base, J lost 4 bases, and 13 bases lay in between. The CDR3 contains 15 residues. DNA of the CDR3: TGTGCCACCAGCAGAGCGGGGGCATCGGGAGAGACCCAGTACTTC. Protein sequence: CATSRAGASGETQYF. The full variable domain, its missing parts supplied by reference TRBV15 and TRBJ2-5, is DAMVIQNPRYQVTQFGKPVTLSCSQTLNHNVMYWYQQKSSQAPKLLFHYYDKDFNNEADTPDNFQSRRPNTSFCFLDIRSPGLGDTAMYLCATSRAGASGETQYFGPGTRLLVL.

This chain links TRBV4-1 with TRBJ1-1; 7 positions match TRBD1. From germline, CDR1 is MGHRA and CDR2 YSYEKL. This CDR3 is 18 amino acids long. V gave up 4 bases and J gave up 4 bases; unmatched junction bases: 18. CDR3 protein: CASSPGEFKGARGTEAFF. CDR3 bases: TGCGCCAGCAGCCCCGGGGAGTTTAAGGGGGCTAGAGGCACTGAAGCTTTCTTT.